The 8 T cell receptor beta chains reported below all come from one sample, sequenced in a study of identical twins' blood T cells. TCRdb independently ran MiXCR on the 5' RACE reads; one entry per CDR3 protein. The table includes about 370,000 distinct CDR3 sequences, approximately 30% detected once. Sequenced: PBMCs. The source is a woman between 18 and 49 years old in good health.

This clonotype has a handful of counts. This chain uses TRBV29-1 with TRBJ1-1; 7 positions agree with TRBD1. CDR1 and CDR2 (germline): SQVTM, ANQGSEA. Germline trimming cut 7 bases from V and 1 base from J; bases unmatched to any gene: 9. The CDR3 loop spans 14 amino acids. The CDR3 DNA reads as TGCAGCGCCAGGGGGATCTCCAAGAACACTGAAGCTTTCTTT. Amino acid sequence: CSARGISKNTEAFF.

The genes are TRBV7-2 and TRBJ2-7; D call uncertain. The V and J ends lost 1 base and 6 bases respectively, with 13 bases between them. In germline, CDR1 is SGHTA, CDR2 FQGNSA. The CDR3 has 14 residues. This CDR3 is CASSLVALRTEQYF. CDR3 bases: TGTGCCAGCAGCTTAGTTGCCCTAAGGACCGAGCAGTACTTC.

J is TRBJ1-2 and V is TRBV20-1; D gene ambiguous. Germline V lookup: CDR1 DFQATT, CDR2 SNEGSKA (reference sequence). The CDR3 totals 15 residues. V lost 0 bases, J lost 8 bases, and 19 bases lay in between. As DNA, the CDR3 is TGCAGTGCTAGAGATCTGGCCGCGAGGGCGAGAGGCTACACCTTC. Its translation: CSARDLAARARGYTF.

The V and J genes are TRBV20-1 and TRBJ2-1; TRBD2 matches at 7 bases. The germline V gene has CDR1 DFQATT and CDR2 SNEGSKA (reference sequence). V was pared by 5 bases and J by 5 bases, with 6 bases of the junction left unmatched. CDR3 length: 13 amino acids. CDR3 DNA sequence: TGCAGTGCTGGGACGGGGGGTAACAATGAGCAGTTCTTC. It yields the protein CSAGTGGNNEQFF.

The rearrangement links TRBV27 to TRBJ1-1; perhaps TRBD1 as D (5 bases). The CDR3 runs to 14 residues. CDR1 is MNHEY, CDR2 SMNVEV, per germline (reference sequence). The V and J ends lost 3 bases and 4 bases respectively, with 12 bases between them. The CDR3 nucleotides read TGTGCCAGCAGTTTCACTCGCAGGGCCACTGAAGCTTTCTTT. This sequence encodes CASSFTRRATEAFF.

The genes are TRBV7-9 and TRBJ1-4; tentatively, D is TRBD1 (5 bases). V was pared by 9 bases and J by 6 bases, with 14 bases between. CDR1 is SEHNR, CDR2 FQNEAQ, per germline (reference sequence). The CDR3 covers 13 residues. In nucleotides, the CDR3 is TGTGCCAGTCGGAAGGGACTCGATGAAAAACTGTTTTTT. This sequence encodes CASRKGLDEKLFF.

The table lists this clonotype with a few counts. V is TRBV12-3 or TRBV12-4 and J is TRBJ1-5; maybe TRBD1 (5 bases). The CDR3 totals 14 residues. V lost 2 bases, J lost 5 bases, and 10 bases lay in between. The CDR3 DNA reads TGTGCCAGCAGTTTACGGGGGAGAGATCAGCCCCAGCATTTT. Translated, it gives CASSLRGRDQPQHF.

This clonotype was seen a few times. The chain is built from TRBV12-3 or TRBV12-4 and TRBJ1-2; D gene uncertain. The CDR3 loop spans 13 amino acids. The germline V and J ends were trimmed by 8 bases and 8 bases, with 18 bases remaining between them. CDR3 nucleotides: TGTGCCAGCGGGTCTTTAGGAGTTGGAGGCTACACCTTC. It specifies CASGSLGVGGYTF.